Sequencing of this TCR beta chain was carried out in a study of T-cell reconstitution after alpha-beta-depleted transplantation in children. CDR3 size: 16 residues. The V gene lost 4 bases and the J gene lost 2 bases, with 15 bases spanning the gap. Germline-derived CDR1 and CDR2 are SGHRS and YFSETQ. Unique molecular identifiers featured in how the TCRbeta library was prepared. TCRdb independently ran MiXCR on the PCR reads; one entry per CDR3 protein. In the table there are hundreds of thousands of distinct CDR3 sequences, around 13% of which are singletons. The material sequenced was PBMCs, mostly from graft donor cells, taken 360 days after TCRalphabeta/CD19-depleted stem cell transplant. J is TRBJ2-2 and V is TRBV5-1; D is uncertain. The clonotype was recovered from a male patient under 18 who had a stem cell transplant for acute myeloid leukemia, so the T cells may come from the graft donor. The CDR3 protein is CASSVFEITNTGELFF. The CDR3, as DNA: TGCGCCAGCAGCGTGTTCGAAATAACTAACACCGGGGAGCTGTTTTTT.